This TCR beta chain was profiled in a study of radiotherapy plus CTLA-4 blockade in lung cancer. Study at large: Objective response rate was around 19%; disease control rate, 25% to 35%. General study results and limits: Subsequent to radiotherapy plus ipilimumab, tumor-derived TCR clones underwent expansion in blood.

Only in-frame clones appear in the TCRdb table, and some are missing; sequencing was by immunoSEQ multiplex PCR. The sample includes 90,000 or so clones, around four fifths of them seen just once. Ipilimumab CTLA-4 blockade and focal radiation were given to patients with chemo-refractory metastatic non-small-cell lung cancer. In regard to this clone: Its antigen is unidentified.

Here the sequenced sample was peripheral blood, taken from a patient treated with radiotherapy plus ipilimumab. The sequence was obtained from a human donor with non-small cell lung cancer who had stable disease on radiotherapy plus ipilimumab.

The CDR3 DNA sequence: TGTGCCAGCAGTTACTCGTCCTACGAGCAGTACTTC. It codes for CASSYSSYEQYF. The chain is built from TRBV6-6 and TRBJ2-7; D call uncertain. From germline, CDR1 is MNHNY and CDR2 SVGAGI (reference sequence). The CDR3 is 12 residues long. The V end lost 0 bases, the J end lost 1 base, and 1 base lay between the germline ends.